The next 26 T cell receptor beta chains were all read from a single sample in a study of blood T cell repertoires in COVID-19. Sequencing was performed with immunoSEQ multiplex PCR; in TCRdb, only in-frame clones are kept and a portion is missing. The table records hundreds of thousands of clones, around 90% of them present only once. Sequenced material: peripheral blood. These receptors all stem from a man aged 18 to 30 with COVID-19, enrolled during active disease.

The chain links TRBV7-9 to TRBJ2-3; D is ambiguous. The V gene's germline CDR1 is SEHNR and CDR2 FQNEAQ (reference sequence). Trimming removed 4 bases from V and 4 bases from J, with 6 bases in between. The CDR3 sequence is 12 residues long. CDR3 DNA: TGTGCCAGCAGCTCTGAGGCAGATACGCAGTATTTT. Translated: CASSSEADTQYF.

The chain is built from TRBV5-4 and TRBJ2-1, with 15 bases aligning to TRBD2. V lost 4 bases to trimming and J lost 9 bases; unmatched junction nucleotides: 5. The CDR3 is made up of 15 amino acids. Germline V gene sequence: CDR1 SGHNT, CDR2 YYREEE (reference sequence). In nucleotides, the CDR3 is TGTGCCAGCAGCCTCAGGACTAGCGGGAGGGTTGAGCAGTTCTTC. This encodes CASSLRTSGRVEQFF.

This clone appeared a single time. The V gene is TRBV25-1, the J gene TRBJ1-2; TRBD1 matches at 8 bases. CDR3 length: 17 residues. The V gene end was trimmed by 4 bases and the J gene end by 7 bases; junction bases not matched to a gene: 17. The germline CDR1 and CDR2 sequences are MGHDK and SYGVNS. The CDR3 protein is CASSAPVGRQGAIGYTF. As DNA, the CDR3 is TGTGCCAGCAGTGCCCCAGTCGGGCGTCAGGGGGCGATTGGCTACACCTTC.

The chain combines TRBV11-3 with TRBJ2-1; unclear D gene. The V gene lost 1 base and the J gene lost 5 bases, with 6 bases spanning the gap. Germline values: CDR1 SGHNT, CDR2 YENEEA. This CDR3 is 13 amino acids long. CDR3 DNA sequence: TGTGCCAGCAGCTTAGGCAGAAACAATGAGCAGTTCTTC. It encodes CASSLGRNNEQFF.

The chain links TRBV7-9 to TRBJ2-7, with D possibly being TRBD1 (6 bases). The ends were cut back, 3 bases at V and 5 bases at J, with 8 bases in the middle. This CDR3 contains 12 residues. Germline loops: CDR1 SEHNR, CDR2 FQNEAQ (reference sequence). DNA of the CDR3: TGTGCCAGCAGCTTGGACAGCGACGAGCAGTACTTC. Translating gives CASSLDSDEQYF.

The CDR3 is CASSIYTGGKSGELFF. The CDR3 DNA follows: TGTGCCAGTAGTATATATACAGGGGGAAAGAGCGGGGAGCTGTTTTTT. This chain joins TRBV19 and TRBJ2-2; 8 bases align to TRBD1. The CDR3 spans 16 residues. The V gene's germline CDR1 is LNHDA and CDR2 SQIVND (reference sequence). With 2 bases clipped from V and 7 bases from J, the junction kept 9 bases outside the gene matches.

The gene calls are TRBV12-3 or TRBV12-4 and TRBJ1-5; tentatively, D is TRBD1 (5 bases). The CDR3 is 13 residues long. V lost 7 bases and J 3 bases, leaving 10 bases between the germline ends. In DNA form, the CDR3 reads TGTGCCAGCACTAACAGGTTCAATCAGCCCCAGCATTTT. It codes for CASTNRFNQPQHF.

The chain couples TRBV24-1 to TRBJ2-3; 9 bases are a match to TRBD2. J was trimmed by 1 base and V by 4 bases; bases with no gene match: 5. Germline V gene lookup returns CDR1 KGHDR and CDR2 SFDVKD. The length of the CDR3 is 16 residues. CDR3 sequence: CATSDQAGGGTDTQYF. The CDR3 DNA follows: TGTGCCACCAGTGACCAAGCGGGAGGCGGCACAGATACGCAGTATTTT.

The rearrangement links TRBV6-1 to TRBJ1-3, with 9 bases matching TRBD1. The CDR3 covers 16 residues. In germline, CDR1 is MNHNS, CDR2 SASEGT. V was pared by 2 bases and J by 5 bases, with 7 bases of the junction left unmatched. The CDR3 protein is CASSELHGTGRNTIYF. In nucleotides, the CDR3 is TGTGCCAGCAGTGAACTTCACGGGACAGGGAGAAACACCATATATTTT.

This clone was seen just once. J is TRBJ2-2 and V is TRBV7-2, with 8 bases aligning to TRBD1. This CDR3 is built from 16 residues. V lost 6 bases, J lost 4 bases, and 10 bases stayed unmatched. CDR1 and CDR2 (germline): SGHTA, FQGNSA. For the CDR3, the DNA is TGTGCCAGCAGTCCAGGGGGCCGTGCCTTCACCGGGGAGCTGTTTTTT. This translates into CASSPGGRAFTGELFF.

The gene calls are TRBV10-3 and TRBJ2-5; 9 bases are shared with TRBD2. This CDR3 region has 15 residues. Trimming took 4 bases from V and 4 from J; bases not matched to a gene: 7. In germline, CDR1 is ENHRY, CDR2 SYGVKD. The chain's CDR3 is CAISVFSGRVETQYF. The CDR3, as DNA: TGTGCCATCAGTGTATTTAGCGGGAGAGTAGAGACCCAGTACTTC.

The chain recombines TRBV5-1 with TRBJ2-5; TRBD2 matches 15 bases. V lost 4 bases to trimming and J lost 4 bases; unmatched junction nucleotides: 5. Germline CDR1 and CDR2: SGHRS and YFSETQ. CDR3 length equals 16 residues. The CDR3 DNA reads as TGCGCCAGCAGCCCGGGACTAGCGGGAGGAAGAGAGACCCAGTACTTC. It is translated as CASSPGLAGGRETQYF. Using reference TRBV5-1 and TRBJ2-5 for the parts outside the CDR3, the full variable domain is KAGVTQTPRYLIKTRGQQVTLSCSPISGHRSVSWYQQTPGQGLQFLFEYFSETQRNKGNFPGRFSGRQFSNSRSEMNVSTLELGDSALYLCASSPGLAGGRETQYFGPGTRLLVL.

The chain carries TRBV11-2 and TRBJ1-2, with no clear D. Germline lookup yields CDR1 SGHAT and CDR2 FQNNGV. The CDR3 is 15 residues long. Trimming stripped 4 bases from V and 4 bases from J, with 16 bases between. CDR3 nucleotides: TGTGCCAGCAGCTCGAGGAGGGCCGTGGGCTATGGCTACACCTTC. Encoded protein: CASSSRRAVGYGYTF.

This chain uses TRBV15 with TRBJ2-5; D gene uncertain. CDR1 and CDR2 (germline): LNHNV, YYDKDF (reference sequence). V dropped 0 bases and J dropped 3 bases, with 17 bases sitting between them. The CDR3 has 17 residues. CDR3 sequence: CATSRDGSVFTKETQYF. The DNA of the CDR3 is TGTGCCACCAGCAGAGATGGTTCTGTATTTACTAAAGAGACCCAGTACTTC.

The chain uses TRBV2 and TRBJ2-3; 7 positions match TRBD1. Germline V gene sequence: CDR1 SNHLY, CDR2 FYNNEI. This CDR3 contains 14 residues. Trimming cost V 7 bases and J 3 bases; bases outside gene matches: 7. The CDR3: CASTGQLPTDTQYF. CDR3 nucleotide sequence: TGTGCCAGCACGGGACAGCTGCCTACAGATACGCAGTATTTT. The full variable domain, in which reference TRBV2 and TRBJ2-3 provide the parts outside the CDR3, is EPEVTQTPSHQVTQMGQEVILRCVPISNHLYFYWYRQILGQKVEFLVSFYNNEISEKSEIFDDQFSVERPDGSNFTLKIRSTKLEDSAMYFCASTGQLPTDTQYFGPGTRLTVL.

The table lists this clone with a few counts. Other DNA sequences of this sample code for an identical CDR3. The chain joins TRBV6-5 to TRBJ1-1, with 8 positions matching TRBD1. The CDR3 extends over 13 amino acids. V was pared by 8 bases and J by 5 bases, with 7 bases of the junction left unmatched. CDR1 is MNHEY, CDR2 SVGAGI, per germline. The CDR3 sequence: CASRQGRNTEAFF. The CDR3, as DNA: TGTGCCAGCCGACAGGGGAGGAATACTGAAGCTTTCTTT.

The chain has TRBV11-1 and TRBJ2-7; 7 bases agree with TRBD1. V lost 5 bases, J lost 5 bases, and 6 bases stayed unmatched. CDR1 and CDR2 (germline): SGHAT, FQDESV (reference sequence). The CDR3 length is 13 residues. CDR3 sequence (DNA): TGTGCCAGCAGCCGGGACAGTGCCGACGAGCAGTACTTC. Protein sequence: CASSRDSADEQYF.

The gene calls are TRBV27 and TRBJ2-7; the match to TRBD2 covers 8 bases. The V and J ends lost 4 bases and 0 bases, in that order; junction bases with no gene match: 5. This CDR3 contains 15 residues. CDR1 and CDR2 (germline): MNHEY, SMNVEV (reference sequence). Here the CDR3 DNA reads TGTGCCAGCAGTTCCTTAGCGGGAAACTCCTACGAGCAGTACTTC. Translating it yields CASSSLAGNSYEQYF.

This chain joins TRBV6-1 and TRBJ1-6, with D perhaps TRBD1 (5 bases). CDR3 length equals 16 residues. Germline CDR1 and CDR2: MNHNS and SASEGT. The germline V and J ends were trimmed by 0 bases and 4 bases, with 10 bases remaining between them. CDR3 bases: TGTGCCAGCAGTGAAGCTAGGGGTATTTATAATTCACCCCTCCACTTT. Its translation is CASSEARGIYNSPLHF.

This chain links TRBV19 with TRBJ2-1; 13 bases map to TRBD2. CDR1 and CDR2 from the germline V gene are LNHDA and SQIVND (reference sequence). V dropped 4 bases and J dropped 4; count of bases not matched to a gene: 10. The CDR3 sequence is 18 residues long. The CDR3 region is CASSKTRTSGSRYNEQFF. For the CDR3, the DNA is TGTGCCAGTAGTAAGACAAGGACTAGCGGGAGTCGGTACAATGAGCAGTTCTTC.

The V gene is TRBV6-6, the J gene TRBJ2-1; D not certain. Trimming shortened V by 5 bases and J by 7 bases, and 6 bases separated the two germline ends. CDR3 size: 11 residues. Germline V gene sequence: CDR1 MNHNY, CDR2 SVGAGI (reference sequence). The CDR3 is CASSPRNEQFF. The CDR3 DNA follows: TGTGCCAGCAGTCCCAGGAATGAGCAGTTCTTC.

The chain recombines TRBV19 with TRBJ2-7; no clear D. With 3 bases removed from V and 0 bases from J, the gap between germline ends came to 12 bases. The CDR3 is 15 residues long. Germline-derived CDR1 and CDR2 are LNHDA and SQIVND (reference sequence). The chain's CDR3 is CASSMIEAGSYEQYF. CDR3 in DNA: TGTGCCAGTAGTATGATTGAGGCCGGCTCCTACGAGCAGTACTTC.

This clone has more than one count but fewer than ten. This rearrangement joins TRBV5-8 to TRBJ1-6; 8 positions match TRBD1. The CDR3 loop spans 14 amino acids. V shed 4 bases, J shed 10 bases, and the junction held 7 bases outside the gene matches. Germline loops: CDR1 SGHTS, CDR2 YDEGEE. The DNA for the CDR3 is TGTGCCAGCAGCCAAACTAGGGACAGGTCACCCCTCCACTTT. It is translated as CASSQTRDRSPLHF. The variable domain in full, with the rest retrieved from reference TRBV5-8 and TRBJ1-6, is EAGVTQSPTHLIKTRGQQATLRCSPISGHTSVYWYQQALGLGLQFLLWYDEGEERNRGNFPPRFSGRQFPNYSSELNVNALELEDSALYLCASSQTRDRSPLHFGNGTRLTVT.

The CDR3 is CASSFRDRGAYEQYF. CDR3 DNA sequence: TGTGCCAGCAGTTTCCGGGACAGGGGAGCATACGAGCAGTACTTC. The chain combines TRBV28 with TRBJ2-7, with 10 bases lining up with TRBD1. The V and J ends lost 3 bases and 4 bases, in that order; junction bases with no gene match: 6. Germline CDR1 is MDHEN and CDR2 is SYDVKM. The CDR3 is 15 residues long.

This clone was picked up one time. The V call is TRBV18, the J call TRBJ1-3; D ambiguous. With 0 bases removed from V and 4 bases from J, the gap between germline ends came to 10 bases. Germline values: CDR1 KGHSH, CDR2 LQKENI. CDR3 length equals 15 residues. CDR3 protein: CASSPPSGYGNTIYF. The CDR3, as DNA: TGTGCCAGCTCACCACCGTCGGGGTACGGAAACACCATATATTTT. Drawing the rest from reference TRBV18 and TRBJ1-3, the complete variable domain is NAGVMQNPRHLVRRRGQEARLRCSPMKGHSHVYWYRQLPEEGLKFMVYLQKENIIDESGMPKERFSAEFPKEGPSILRIQQVVRGDSAAYFCASSPPSGYGNTIYFGEGSWLTVV.

The J gene is TRBJ2-2, the V gene TRBV6-7; 14 bases are shared with TRBD2. TRBV6-7 is flagged as an ORF with uncertain function. This CDR3 comprises 21 residues. V was pared by 2 bases and J by 3 bases, with 14 bases of the junction left unmatched. The CDR3 is CASSYEGGLAGAPPDTGELFF. The CDR3 DNA follows: TGTGCCAGCAGTTACGAGGGGGGACTAGCGGGGGCCCCACCGGACACCGGGGAGCTGTTTTTT.